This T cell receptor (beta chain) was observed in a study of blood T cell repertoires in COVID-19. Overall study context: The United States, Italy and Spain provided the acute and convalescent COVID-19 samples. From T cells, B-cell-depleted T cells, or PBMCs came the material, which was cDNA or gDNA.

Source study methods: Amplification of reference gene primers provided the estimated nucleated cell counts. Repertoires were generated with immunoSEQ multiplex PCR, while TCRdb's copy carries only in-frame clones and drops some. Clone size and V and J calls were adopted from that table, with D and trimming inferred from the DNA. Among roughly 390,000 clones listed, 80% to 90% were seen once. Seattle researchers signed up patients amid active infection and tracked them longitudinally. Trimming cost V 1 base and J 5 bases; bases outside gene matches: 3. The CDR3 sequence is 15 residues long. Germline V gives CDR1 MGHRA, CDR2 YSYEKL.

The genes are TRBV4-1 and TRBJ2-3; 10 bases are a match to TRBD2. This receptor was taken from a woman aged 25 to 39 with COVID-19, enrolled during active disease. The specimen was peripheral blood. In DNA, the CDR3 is TGCGCCAGCAGCCAAGGAGCTAGCGGGAGAGATACGCAGTATTTT. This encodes CASSQGASGRDTQYF.